These 26 T cell receptor beta chains originate from one sample sequenced in a study of beta chain features in type 1 diabetes. The entirety of the isolated RNA underwent reverse transcription, so expressed TCRB transcripts were sequenced. Sequencing was performed with immunoSEQ multiplex PCR; in TCRdb, only in-frame clones are kept and a portion is missing. The sample holds tens of thousands of clones, 30% to 35% seen once. Specimen: stem cell memory CD4+ T cells from blood. All receptors derive from a woman aged 18-29 years in good health.

The V and J genes are TRBV5-5 and TRBJ2-5, with TRBD1 matching over 7 bases. The J segment lost 3 bases and the V segment lost 4 bases, leaving 9 bases of the junction unmatched. The germline CDR1 and CDR2 sequences are SGHKS and YYEKEE (reference sequence). The CDR3 loop spans 15 amino acids. CDR3 coding DNA: TGTGCCAGCAGCCACAGGTGGACAGGAAAAGAGACCCAGTACTTC. Protein product: CASSHRWTGKETQYF.

The chain links TRBV29-1 to TRBJ2-1, with D perhaps matching TRBD2 (6 bases). The CDR3 loop spans 17 amino acids. The V gene lost 0 bases and the J gene lost 0 bases, with 15 bases spanning the gap. The V gene's germline CDR1 is SQVTM and CDR2 ANQGSEA. Written as DNA, the CDR3 is TGCAGCGTTGAAGATCAGGGTAGCGGTAGCTCCTACAATGAGCAGTTCTTC. The encoded protein is CSVEDQGSGSSYNEQFF.

V usage is TRBV9 and J usage is TRBJ1-1, with TRBD1 matching 10 bases. The CDR3 runs to 14 residues. Trimming removed 2 bases from V and 6 bases from J; junction bases left unmatched: 4. CDR1 and CDR2 from the germline V gene are SGDLS and YYNGEE. The CDR3 loop reads CASSVWDRGSEAFF. The CDR3 DNA is TGTGCCAGCAGCGTTTGGGACAGGGGCTCTGAAGCTTTCTTT. The full variable domain, in which reference TRBV9 and TRBJ1-1 provide the parts outside the CDR3, is DSGVTQTPKHLITATGQRVTLRCSPRSGDLSVYWYQQSLDQGLQFLIQYYNGEERAKGNILERFSAQQFPDLHSELNLSSLELGDSALYFCASSVWDRGSEAFFGQGTRLTVV.

This clone was seen a few times. The rearrangement joins TRBV27 to TRBJ2-1; 10 bases fit TRBD1. CDR3 size: 15 residues. V lost 5 bases and J lost 3; bases outside the gene matches: 4. CDR1 is MNHEY, CDR2 SMNVEV, per germline (reference sequence). In DNA form, the CDR3 reads TGTGCCAGCAGTCCGGACAGGGGGATCTACAATGAGCAGTTCTTC. Residues: CASSPDRGIYNEQFF.

J is TRBJ2-1 and V is TRBV29-1; 12 bases are a match to TRBD2. The germline V gene encodes CDR1 SQVTM and CDR2 ANQGSEA. The CDR3 totals 15 residues. V trimming: 8 bases; J trimming: 9 bases; junction bases outside the gene matches: 14. The DNA for the CDR3 is TGCAGCTTCCAGGGGAGGGGACTAGCGGGTCCTGAGCAGTTCTTC. This translates into CSFQGRGLAGPEQFF.

There are a few counts of this clone. The CDR3 DNA sequence: TGCGCCAGCAGCTTCCTGACTGGCGAGCAGTACTTC. Translating it yields CASSFLTGEQYF. The chain has TRBV5-1 and TRBJ2-7; D gene uncertain. The CDR3 extends over 12 amino acids. V lost 2 bases and J lost 6, with 9 bases in between. Looked up from germline, CDR1 is SGHRS and CDR2 is YFSETQ.

The chain uses TRBV16 and TRBJ1-5; possible D gene TRBD1, 6 bases. V was pared by 7 bases and J by 2 bases, with 15 bases between. This CDR3 comprises 15 residues. The V gene's germline CDR1 is KGHSY and CDR2 FQNENV. In DNA form, the CDR3 reads TGTGCCAGCAACCCGGACAGTCGGGGCAATCAGCCCCAGCATTTT. It specifies CASNPDSRGNQPQHF.

The CDR3 reads CASRPRPGGNEQFF. In nucleotides, the CDR3 is TGTGCCAGCAGGCCCCGGCCAGGGGGAAATGAGCAGTTCTTC. The J gene is TRBJ2-1, the V gene TRBV27; 7 bases are shared with TRBD1. The CDR3 totals 14 residues. Trimming took 6 bases from V and 7 from J; bases not matched to a gene: 9. Germline V lookup: CDR1 MNHEY, CDR2 SMNVEV (reference sequence).

This clone was found a few times. The V and J genes are TRBV5-1 and TRBJ2-1; tentatively, D is TRBD1 (6 bases). CDR3 length: 14 residues. V lost 7 bases to trimming and J lost 6 bases, with 17 bases between them. Looked up from germline, CDR1 is SGHRS and CDR2 is YFSETQ. CDR3 residues: CASLQGTGFNEQFF. CDR3 DNA: TGCGCCAGCCTACAGGGCACGGGGTTCAATGAGCAGTTCTTC.

The V gene is TRBV5-6, the J gene TRBJ1-1; weak D call: TRBD1 (5 bases). The CDR3 spans 15 residues. The V and J ends lost 0 bases and 3 bases respectively, with 12 bases between them. Germline V gene lookup returns CDR1 SGHDT and CDR2 YYEEEE. This CDR3 reads CASSLGRGKHTEAFF. The DNA of the CDR3 is TGTGCCAGCAGCTTGGGAAGGGGAAAACACACTGAAGCTTTCTTT.

This clone was counted between two and nine times. The sample contains more than one DNA sequence encoding this CDR3. The chain couples TRBV5-1 to TRBJ2-5, with no clear D. Trimming shortened V by 4 bases and J by 2 bases, and 3 bases separated the two germline ends. The CDR3 runs 11 residues. CDR1 and CDR2 (germline): SGHRS, YFSETQ. The CDR3 DNA reads as TGCGCCAGCAGCCTTCAAGAGACCCAGTACTTC. Protein: CASSLQETQYF. The variable domain in full, completed from reference TRBV5-1 and TRBJ2-5, reads KAGVTQTPRYLIKTRGQQVTLSCSPISGHRSVSWYQQTPGQGLQFLFEYFSETQRNKGNFPGRFSGRQFSNSRSEMNVSTLELGDSALYLCASSLQETQYFGPGTRLLVL.

This clone was seen more than once but under ten times. The chain links TRBV18 to TRBJ1-1, with 8 nucleotides matching TRBD1. V lost 0 bases, J lost 3 bases, and 3 bases stayed unmatched. CDR1 KGHSH and CDR2 LQKENI come from the germline V gene. The CDR3 totals 15 residues. CDR3 residues: CASSPPRGQDTEAFF. Here the CDR3 DNA reads TGTGCCAGCTCACCACCCAGGGGGCAAGACACTGAAGCTTTCTTT.

This clone was counted many times. The rearrangement uses TRBV7-9 and TRBJ1-1, with 10 bases aligning to TRBD1. The CDR3 contains 14 residues. CDR1 SEHNR and CDR2 FQNEAQ come from the germline V gene (reference sequence). V lost 4 bases, J lost 8 bases, and 7 bases stayed unmatched. CDR3 sequence reads: CASSSSGTGVEAFF. The CDR3 nucleotides are TGTGCCAGCAGCTCGTCCGGGACAGGGGTGGAAGCTTTCTTT.

The rearrangement links TRBV29-1 to TRBJ1-4, with 7 bases identical to TRBD1. Trimming cost V 6 bases and J 4 bases; bases outside gene matches: 5. There are 13 residues in the CDR3. CDR1 is SQVTM and CDR2 is ANQGSEA in the germline V gene. DNA of the CDR3: TGCAGCGTAGCCGACAGGGATAATGAAAAACTGTTTTTT. This translates into CSVADRDNEKLFF.

This chain joins TRBV5-1 and TRBJ1-2, with 7 positions matching TRBD1. Germline lookup yields CDR1 SGHRS and CDR2 YFSETQ. The V and J ends lost 4 bases and 3 bases, in that order; junction bases with no gene match: 9. This CDR3 comprises 15 residues. The CDR3 DNA is TGCGCCAGCAGCATTACAGGGGATAGGGACTATGGCTACACCTTC. This sequence encodes CASSITGDRDYGYTF.

This clone turned up a few times. The chain combines TRBV30 with TRBJ1-2; no firm D call. There are 12 residues in the CDR3. The V and J ends lost 2 bases and 5 bases respectively, with 9 bases between them. Germline-derived CDR1 and CDR2 are GTSNPN and SVGIG (reference sequence). The CDR3 loop is CAWSPRTYGYTF. CDR3 coding DNA: TGTGCCTGGAGTCCTCGGACTTATGGCTACACCTTC.

This clone was found a few times. V usage is TRBV5-1 and J usage is TRBJ2-7, with D perhaps matching TRBD1 (7 bases). The V end was cut by 2 bases, the J end by 3 bases, with 12 bases between. Per the germline V gene, CDR1 is SGHRS and CDR2 is YFSETQ. The CDR3 runs to 14 residues. This CDR3 is CASSFAGQNYEQYF. CDR3 in DNA: TGCGCCAGCAGCTTCGCGGGACAGAACTACGAGCAGTACTTC.

This clone appeared a few times. The chain recombines TRBV12-5 with TRBJ2-3; 10 nucleotides agree with TRBD1. The CDR3 spans 15 residues. The ends lost 6 bases at V and 8 bases at J; junction bases unmatched: 11. The V gene's germline CDR1 is LGHNT and CDR2 FRNRAP. CDR3 in DNA: TGTGCTAGTGGGACAGGGGGCCGTTTGTGGATTACGCAGTATTTT. This gives the protein CASGTGGRLWITQYF. The full variable domain, completed using reference TRBV12-5 and TRBJ2-3, is DARVTQTPRHKVTEMGQEVTMRCQPILGHNTVFWYRQTMMQGLELLAYFRNRAPLDDSGMPKDRFSAEMPDATLATLKIQPSEPRDSAVYFCASGTGGRLWITQYFGPGTRLTVL.

This clone occurred a few times. This chain links TRBV5-1 with TRBJ2-1; no firm D call. CDR1 and CDR2 (germline): SGHRS, YFSETQ. The V end was cut by 2 bases, the J end by 2 bases, with 11 bases between. The CDR3 spans 15 residues. Written as DNA, the CDR3 is TGCGCCAGCAGCTTTAACAACCCGACCTACAATGAGCAGTTCTTC. It codes for CASSFNNPTYNEQFF.

The chain couples TRBV4-2 to TRBJ1-4; possible D gene TRBD1, 5 bases. Looked up from germline, CDR1 is LGHNA and CDR2 is YNFKEQ. The CDR3 sequence is 15 residues long. Trimming removed 1 base at V and 4 bases at J, with 10 bases between. For the CDR3, the DNA is TGTGCCAGCAGCCAAGTTGGCGACAGTAATGAAAAACTGTTTTTT. It specifies CASSQVGDSNEKLFF.

This clone was seen only a few times. V gene TRBV19 combines with J gene TRBJ2-5, with a possible D match to TRBD2 (7 bases). The CDR3 length is 14 residues. Trimming pared 7 bases from V and 0 bases from J, leaving 12 bases between. Germline assignment: CDR1 LNHDA and CDR2 SQIVND (reference sequence). The CDR3 coding sequence is TGTGCCAGTACCTCGCGGGGGCACCAAGAGACCCAGTACTTC. It is translated as CASTSRGHQETQYF.

This clone came up a few times. The chain combines TRBV5-5 with TRBJ2-2, with no clear D. This CDR3 is built from 16 residues. The V end lost 1 base, the J end lost 4 bases, and 14 bases lay between the germline ends. The germline gives CDR1 SGHKS, CDR2 YYEKEE (reference sequence). The CDR3 region is CASSLRLPSGTGELFF. The CDR3 DNA reads TGTGCCAGCAGCTTGAGACTGCCCTCGGGCACCGGGGAGCTGTTTTTT.

J is TRBJ2-1 and V is TRBV2; tentatively, D is TRBD1 (5 bases). V was cut by 7 bases and J by 4 bases, with 11 bases left in between. Germline V CDR1 and CDR2: SNHLY, FYNNEI. CDR3 length: 13 residues. This CDR3 reads CASTVPGYNEQFF. CDR3 DNA: TGTGCCAGCACCGTACCAGGGTACAATGAGCAGTTCTTC.

This clone was picked up a small number of times. The chain joins TRBV30 to TRBJ1-5, with D unclear. CDR3 length: 13 amino acids. CDR1 is GTSNPN and CDR2 is SVGIG in the germline V gene (reference sequence). Trimming removed 1 base at V and 6 bases at J, with 10 bases between. Here the CDR3 reads CAWSETSGQPQHF. CDR3 in DNA: TGTGCCTGGAGTGAAACCTCGGGTCAGCCCCAGCATTTT.

The chain employs TRBV30 and TRBJ2-5; D is perhaps TRBD1 (6 bases). The CDR3 covers 14 residues. V was shortened by 7 bases and J by 5 bases, with 20 bases between the two germline ends. Germline V gives CDR1 GTSNPN, CDR2 SVGIG (reference sequence). CDR3: CASERGPRGETQYF. Here the CDR3 DNA reads TGTGCCTCAGAACGGGGCCCGAGGGGGGAGACCCAGTACTTC. The complete variable domain, with remaining parts taken from reference TRBV30 and TRBJ2-5, reads SQTIHQWPATLVQPVGSPLSLECTVEGTSNPNLYWYRQAAGRGLQLLFYSVGIGQISSEVPQNLSASRPQDRQFILSSKKLLLSDSGFYLCASERGPRGETQYFGPGTRLLVL.

This clone occurred once. The chain uses TRBV7-3 and TRBJ2-1; D gene ambiguous. This CDR3 has 17 amino acids. From germline, CDR1 is SGHTA and CDR2 FQGTGA. V shed 5 bases and J shed 4 bases, with 21 bases lying between them. The CDR3 region has the DNA TGTGCCAGCAGCCCTTATCCGGTTCGCGAGGATTACAATGAGCAGTTCTTC. Its protein is CASSPYPVREDYNEQFF.